This TCR beta chain was sequenced in a study of OX40 agonist ivuxolimab in advanced cancers. For the study in its entirety: The costimulatory receptor OX40 (CD134) was targeted by ivuxolimab, a fully human IgG2 agonistic monoclonal antibody. Three dose-escalation patients achieved partial responses, one with hepatocellular carcinoma and two with cutaneous melanoma. A male proportion of 82.7% and a mean age of approximately 61 years, ranging from 23 to 79, were recorded for the dose-escalation cohort. Prior anti-PD-1, anti-PD-L1 or anti-CTLA-4 therapy was permitted, and checkpoint inhibitors had been received by 40% to 50% of dose-escalation patients. The paper describes the monotherapy dose-escalation part (N of about 57 patients) of the phase I trial of ivuxolimab. Of the approximately 50 dose-escalation patients, hepatocellular carcinoma was present in roughly 19, melanoma in approximately 15, renal cell carcinoma in 9 and head and neck cancer in 9. Intravenous ivuxolimab was administered to patients every 2 weeks at six dose levels: 0.01, 0.1, 0.3, 1.5, 3 and 10 mg/kg. The purpose of peripheral TCRbeta sequencing was to test whether ivuxolimab changed TCR sequence diversity and led to clonal T-cell expansion.

What the work shows at the level of the full study, not this receptor alone: In partial responders in the 0.1-3.0 mg/kg groups, normalized peripheral clonal expansion was found to be among the lowest, especially among CD8+ T cells. The antigen specificity of the clonally expanded peripheral T cells was not determined. After ivuxolimab, CD8+ T cells had more expanded clones than CD4+ T cells on average. Low levels of normalized T-cell clonal expansion were also seen in some patients who did not respond. Clonal expansion of both CD4+ and CD8+ blood T cells was observed from baseline to week 6 at doses 0.1 to 3.0 mg/kg.

In the case of this clone: Its antigen remains unidentified. One base away there is no much larger clone; base qualities are not given.

The CDR3 runs 14 residues from the cysteine to the phenylalanine. Just CDR3 DNA is preserved here, 42 bases in frame from base 1. From a lookup of the germline V gene, CDR1 and CDR2 are MNHEY and SVGAGI. V and J are trimmed by 0 bases and 5 bases, and the gene matches miss 3 bases of the junction. For sequencing of the TCRbeta CDR3 region, genomic DNA was extracted from the sorted cells. The immunoSEQ Assay was used to sequence the TCRbeta CDR3 regions. TCRdb provides this immuneACCESS table in a form limited to in-frame rearrangements. Some clones are lacking; in checked studies, under half of them reflect an unresolved V gene, and why the rest are absent is not known. The sample contains more than 50,000 clones, 65% to 85% of them found a single time. The ten largest clones add up to about 4.5% of the sample. The trial excluded patients who had a history of autoimmune disease or who were on systemic immunosuppression. In every dose cohort, peripheral blood was drawn for TCR sequencing at baseline, cycle 4 day 1, and cycle 7 day 1. Samples came from an open-label, multicenter, first-in-human phase I dose-escalation trial of ivuxolimab. The trial enrolled adults with locally advanced or metastatic head and neck squamous cell, hepatocellular, melanoma or renal cell carcinoma. Before TCR sequencing, CD4+ T cells and CD8+ T cells from peripheral blood were sorted into separate populations.

Sequencing used CD4+ or CD8+ T cells sorted from blood, obtained in a trial of the OX40 agonist ivuxolimab. This TCR was recovered from an adult with an advanced solid tumor such as melanoma, head and neck, liver or kidney cancer. Here the chain combines TRBV6-5 and TRBJ1-1, and 7 bases in between align with TRBD1. The sequenced DNA is TGTGCCAGCAGTTACTCAGGCAGGGGGACTGAAGCTTTCTTT. It translates to CASSYSGRGTEAFF.